The rows below give T cell receptor beta chains drawn from one sample of a study of beta chain features in type 1 diabetes. The data were produced by immunoSEQ multiplex PCR, yet TCRdb's version contains in-frame clones alone and is incomplete. The repertoire holds approximately 44,000 clones, with 66% as singletons. The sample taken for sequencing was Tregs from blood. The receptors stem from a woman between 18 and 29 years old with type 1 diabetes. Each CDR3 is given with its conserved first and last residue. D genes are given only for firm matches. Clone size is stated in some rows and not others, as once, few, many or a class when expanded.

-	TRBV5-1	TRBJ2-6	TRBD1	CASSFGQAGANVLTF	TGCGCCAGCAGCTTCGGACAGGCTGGGGCCAACGTCCTGACTTTC
-	TRBV19	TRBJ2-2	TRBD1	CASSIQGAPAGELFF	TGTGCCAGTAGTATTCAGGGGGCGCCAGCCGGGGAGCTGTTTTTT
few	TRBV19	TRBJ1-5	-	CASSSNRQNQPQHF	TGTGCCAGTAGTAGCAACAGGCAAAATCAGCCCCAGCATTTT
-	TRBV5-1	TRBJ2-7	TRBD1	CASSLAGQPLLHYEQYF	TGCGCCAGCAGCTTGGCGGGACAGCCTCTCCTCCATTACGAGCAGTACTTC
medium-sized	TRBV4-3	TRBJ1-1	-	CASSHQGRGNTEAFF	TGCGCCAGCAGCCATCAAGGCAGGGGAAACACTGAAGCTTTCTTT
-	TRBV30	TRBJ2-7	-	CAWSVQTGMNEQYF	TGTGCCTGGAGTGTACAAACAGGGATGAACGAGCAGTACTTC
-	TRBV30	TRBJ2-7	-	CAWSPSRGKQYF	TGTGCCTGGAGCCCCTCCCGAGGGAAGCAGTACTTC
-	TRBV6-5	TRBJ2-2	-	CASSVPSTGELFF	TGTGCCAGCTCGGTCCCTAGCACCGGGGAGCTGTTTTTT
few	TRBV5-1	TRBJ2-1	TRBD2	CASGSGRATEQFF	TGCGCCAGCGGTAGCGGGAGGGCCACTGAGCAGTTCTTC
-	TRBV18	TRBJ1-4	-	CASSLSRDNEKLFF	TGTGCCAGCTCACTGTCCCGAGATAATGAAAAACTGTTTTTT
-	TRBV5-8	TRBJ2-1	-	CASRQLSGVNEQFF	TGTGCCAGCAGACAACTTAGCGGAGTTAATGAGCAGTTCTTC
few	TRBV7-2	TRBJ2-2	TRBD2	CASSSLAGGLGGELFF	TGTGCCAGCAGCTCCTTAGCGGGGGGCCTCGGGGGGGAGCTGTTTTTT
-	TRBV6-6	TRBJ2-2	TRBD2	CASSTSGRATGELFF	TGTGCCAGCAGTACGAGCGGGAGGGCCACCGGGGAGCTGTTTTTT